The 6 T cell receptor beta chains below all came from one sample that was sequenced in a study of blood T cell repertoires in COVID-19. Measured with immunoSEQ multiplex PCR; TCRdb has only the in-frame clones, and not every one. The table includes more than 250,000 clones, 80% to 85% detected once. The specimen sequenced was PBMCs or T cells enriched from blood (not recorded which). The receptors were gathered from a man between 40 and 49 years old who had been exposed to COVID-19.

V is TRBV5-1 and J is TRBJ2-7; possibly TRBD2 for D (5 bases). V was clipped by 4 bases and J by 2 bases, with 22 bases between them. Germline-derived CDR1 and CDR2 are SGHRS and YFSETQ. This CDR3 is 17 amino acids long. In DNA form, the CDR3 reads TGCGCCAGCAGCCCCGAACTCAAGGCAGGACTTACCTACGAGCAGTACTTC. Residues: CASSPELKAGLTYEQYF.

The V call is TRBV12-5, the J call TRBJ1-5; no clear D. V lost 1 base, J lost 8 bases, and 21 bases lay in between. The CDR3 has 17 amino acids. Germline CDR1 and CDR2: LGHNT and FRNRAP. CDR3 coding DNA: TGTGCTAGTGGTTTGGGGGCTTTGTCGGACTCGAGTGAGCCCCAGCATTTT. This sequence encodes CASGLGALSDSSEPQHF.

The chain is built from TRBV6-2 or TRBV6-3 and TRBJ2-7, with D unresolved. The CDR3 is 11 amino acids. The ends were cut back, 5 bases at V and 3 bases at J, with 5 bases in the middle. Germline V gene lookup returns CDR1 MNHEY and CDR2 SVGEGT. The CDR3 bases are TGTGCCAGCAGTGCTAGCTACGAGCAGTACTTC. Amino acid sequence: CASSASYEQYF.

V usage is TRBV7-9 and J usage is TRBJ2-1, with 10 bases that match TRBD2. Germline V gene data show CDR1 as SEHNR and CDR2 as FQNEAQ (reference sequence). CDR3 length: 13 residues. J lost 8 bases, V lost 10 bases, and 8 bases had no gene match. The CDR3 bases are TGTGCCACCTGGCAGCGGGAGGGCGATGAGCAGTTCTTC. Encoded protein: CATWQREGDEQFF.

This clone was recorded only once. V is TRBV14 and J is TRBJ2-1; a weak D match, TRBD2 (6 bases). The V end was cut by 6 bases, the J end by 2 bases, with 14 bases between. The germline V gene encodes CDR1 SGHDN and CDR2 FVKESK. The CDR3 spans 15 residues. The CDR3 loop reads CASSLTEGPYNEQFF. The CDR3 nucleotides are TGTGCCAGCAGTCTGACGGAGGGCCCCTACAATGAGCAGTTCTTC.

The V gene is TRBV30, the J gene TRBJ2-2, with 13 bases fitting TRBD2. The CDR3 is 15 residues long. CDR1 and CDR2 from the germline V gene are GTSNPN and SVGIG (reference sequence). The trim removed 5 bases at V and 7 bases at J, leaving 7 bases unmatched. Here the CDR3 reads CAWSIGLAGVGELFF. CDR3 DNA sequence: TGTGCCTGGTCAATAGGACTAGCGGGAGTCGGGGAGCTGTTTTTT.